A single sample is the source of the 14 T cell receptor beta chains below, sequenced in a study of CD8+ T cells in alopecia areata. Following RNA extraction, reverse transcription yielded cDNA that acted as the sequencing template. Sequencing was performed with immunoSEQ multiplex PCR; in TCRdb, only in-frame clones are kept and a portion is missing. This table holds approximately 120,000 clones, 45% to 50% found once. Sequencing was done on a sample of NKG2D-low CD8+ T cells sorted from blood. The receptor set was obtained from a human donor with alopecia areata.

The V and J genes are TRBV29-1 and TRBJ2-5; tentatively, D is TRBD1 or TRBD2 (5 bases each). Germline loops: CDR1 SQVTM, CDR2 ANQGSEA. This CDR3 is 11 amino acids long. V lost 3 bases and J 7 bases, leaving 9 bases between the germline ends. The CDR3 DNA reads as TGCAGCGTTGAGTCGAGGGGGACCCAGTACTTC. Residues: CSVESRGTQYF.

This rearrangement joins TRBV29-1 to TRBJ2-3; D is undetermined. V shed 0 bases and J shed 4 bases, with 11 bases lying between them. This CDR3 has 14 residues. CDR1 SQVTM and CDR2 ANQGSEA come from the germline V gene. As DNA, the CDR3 is TGCAGCGTTGAAGATTATAGTGATGCAGATACGCAGTATTTT. Translating gives CSVEDYSDADTQYF.

This chain uses TRBV29-1 with TRBJ2-7; D gene uncertain. Between the trimmed V and J ends, which lost 0 bases and 0 bases, there was a span of 15 bases. This CDR3 comprises 16 residues. The germline V gene encodes CDR1 SQVTM and CDR2 ANQGSEA. The CDR3: CSVEDSGQRSSYEQYF. CDR3 coding DNA: TGCAGCGTTGAAGATAGTGGGCAGCGAAGCTCCTACGAGCAGTACTTC.

J is TRBJ2-6 and V is TRBV29-1; no clear D. Germline assignment: CDR1 SQVTM and CDR2 ANQGSEA. The CDR3 loop spans 13 amino acids. Trimming shortened V by 7 bases and J by 1 base, and 8 bases separated the two germline ends. In DNA form, the CDR3 reads TGCAGCGCCGACTCGTCTGGGGCCAACGTCCTGACTTTC. Its protein product is CSADSSGANVLTF. Full variable domain (remainder filled in from reference TRBV29-1 and TRBJ2-6): SAVISQKPSRDICQRGTSLTIQCQVDSQVTMMFWYRQQPGQSLTLIATANQGSEATYESGFVIDKFPISRPNLTFSTLTVSNMSPEDSSIYLCSADSSGANVLTFGAGSRLTVL.

This chain links TRBV11-2 with TRBJ2-5; weak D call: TRBD1 (5 bases). The germline V and J ends were trimmed by 7 bases and 1 base, with 10 bases remaining between them. CDR3 size: 13 residues. The germline V gene encodes CDR1 SGHAT and CDR2 FQNNGV. CDR3 nucleotide sequence: TGTGCCAGCAATCGGACACCCCAAGAGACCCAGTACTTC. Translating it yields CASNRTPQETQYF.

This clone was seen only a few times. The rearrangement uses TRBV10-1 and TRBJ2-2; TRBD2 matches at 9 bases. Germline V CDR1 and CDR2: WNHNN, SYGVQD (reference sequence). The CDR3 runs 14 residues. V lost 5 bases, J lost 6 bases, and 4 bases stayed unmatched. CDR3 in amino acids: CASSQREEAGELFF. CDR3 coding DNA: TGCGCCAGCAGTCAGCGGGAGGAGGCCGGGGAGCTGTTTTTT.

This clone was recorded a few times. V is TRBV30 and J is TRBJ2-3; 7 nucleotides align to TRBD1. CDR3 size: 14 residues. Germline CDR1 and CDR2: GTSNPN and SVGIG (reference sequence). V lost 4 bases and J lost 2; bases outside the gene matches: 6. The chain's CDR3 is CAWNRDRYTDTQYF. DNA for the CDR3: TGTGCCTGGAACCGGGACAGATACACAGATACGCAGTATTTT.

This clone was recorded a few times. The chain is built from TRBV7-2 and TRBJ2-7; 7 bases fit TRBD1. Trimming at V came to 5 bases and at J to 1 base, leaving 8 bases not matched to a gene. Germline CDR1 is SGHTA and CDR2 is FQGNSA. The CDR3 extends over 15 amino acids. CDR3 sequence reads: CASSQEGDSSYEQYF. CDR3 DNA sequence: TGTGCCAGCAGCCAAGAGGGGGACAGTTCCTACGAGCAGTACTTC.

The gene calls are TRBV29-1 and TRBJ2-3; no definite D call. Trimming shortened V by 8 bases and J by 2 bases, and 17 bases separated the two germline ends. The germline V gene has CDR1 SQVTM and CDR2 ANQGSEA. The CDR3 length is 14 residues. The CDR3 DNA reads as TGCAGCTCCGGTGGGCCAACATTCACAGATACGCAGTATTTT. Its protein product is CSSGGPTFTDTQYF.

The chain has TRBV30 and TRBJ2-7; D assignment may be TRBD1 or TRBD2 (5 bases each). The CDR3 is 13 amino acids. V was shortened by 0 bases and J by 2 bases, with 8 bases between the two germline ends. Germline V CDR1 and CDR2: GTSNPN, SVGIG (reference sequence). The CDR3 nucleotides read TGTGCCTGGAGTGTCGGGACCACCTACGAGCAGTACTTC. This translates into CAWSVGTTYEQYF.

This clone was detected only a few times. The V gene is TRBV29-1, the J gene TRBJ2-1; D might be TRBD2 (6 bases). V was trimmed by 1 base and J by 4 bases, leaving 23 bases between them. Germline V gene sequence: CDR1 SQVTM, CDR2 ANQGSEA. This CDR3 is built from 18 residues. The CDR3 loop reads CSVEGGTQWGSLYNEQFF. The CDR3 DNA reads as TGCAGCGTTGAAGGTGGGACTCAATGGGGGAGTTTGTACAATGAGCAGTTCTTC.

The V and J genes are TRBV29-1 and TRBJ2-5; 7 positions match TRBD1. V lost 0 bases, J lost 3 bases, and 4 bases stayed unmatched. The CDR3 contains 14 residues. In germline, CDR1 is SQVTM, CDR2 ANQGSEA. CDR3 sequence: CSVEDIGQEETQYF. DNA of the CDR3: TGCAGCGTTGAAGACATAGGACAGGAAGAGACCCAGTACTTC.

The V gene is TRBV7-9, the J gene TRBJ1-2; D is uncertain. Germline V CDR1 and CDR2: SEHNR, FQNEAQ (reference sequence). CDR3 length equals 12 residues. Trimming stripped 5 bases from V and 10 bases from J, with 14 bases between. The CDR3 nucleotides read TGTGCCAGCAGCCCGGACCTTAAACTCTACACCTTC. Encoded protein: CASSPDLKLYTF. Looking up the rest from reference TRBV7-9 and TRBJ1-2 gives the full variable domain: DTGVSQNPRHKITKRGQNVTFRCDPISEHNRLYWYRQTLGQGPEFLTYFQNEAQLEKSRLLSDRFSAERPKGSFSTLEIQRTEQGDSAMYLCASSPDLKLYTFGSGTRLTVV.

The V and J genes are TRBV11-3 and TRBJ2-3, with 7 positions matching TRBD1. The ends lost 3 bases at V and 2 bases at J; junction bases unmatched: 8. Germline lookup yields CDR1 SGHNT and CDR2 YENEEA. The CDR3 totals 16 residues. This CDR3 reads CASSFGRDSHTDTQYF. CDR3 DNA: TGTGCCAGCAGCTTCGGCCGGGACAGCCACACAGATACGCAGTATTTT.